The clone carrying this T cell receptor (beta chain) appeared once. The antigen is not known. The CDR3 sequence is 16 residues long. With 1 base removed from V and 12 bases from J, the gap between germline ends came to 22 bases. Germline CDR1 SGHTA, CDR2 FQGNSA. This sample was taken from a study of shared clonotypes between healthy human individuals. Overall study results and limits: Depth was large, yet rarefaction showed that sorted-subset sequencing was incomplete.

As handled by the study authors: Junction-only sequences produced by ImmunoSEQ had no quality scores, so filtering differed. Data came from immunoSEQ multiplex PCR; TCRdb stores just in-frame clones and leaves some out. That table supplies the V and J calls and clone size; D and trimming were determined from the DNA. This table has 1.4 million or so clones, approximately 98.5% appearing once. This clonotype was obtained from a man aged 25-45 years in good health. The sequenced sample consisted of naive CD4+ T cells sorted from blood. Subset defined: CD45RA+ positively selected. The rearrangement uses TRBV7-2 and TRBJ2-1, with a possible D match to TRBD2 (6 bases). CDR3 in DNA: TGTGCCAGCAGCTTAGAATGGGCGGGGAGGTCGGGGTGGCAGTTCTTC. Translation: CASSLEWAGRSGWQFF. Complete variable domain (other parts from reference TRBV7-2 and TRBJ2-1): GAGVSQSPSNKVTEKGKDVELRCDPISGHTALYWYRQSLGQGLEFLIYFQGNSAPDKSGLPSDRFSAERTGGSVSTLTIQRTQQEDSAVYLCASSLEWAGRSGWQFFGPGTRLTVL.